The entry that follows covers one T cell receptor beta chain sequence. The target antigen is unknown. TCRdb re-derived calls from the 5' RACE reads in MiXCR, one entry per CDR3 protein. The sample carries over 50,000 distinct CDR3 sequences, around 30% recorded once. Broader study findings: Tumor Treg TCRs overlapped most with tumor naive CD4+ cells.

This TCR came from a female donor with breast cancer. The specimen was tumor-infiltrating naive CD4+ T cells sorted from the breast tumor. This sample's subset: naive CD4+ T cells, CD4+CD45RA+CD25-.

The CDR3 sequence is CASTQAYPENTEAFF. CDR3 sequence (DNA): TGTGCCAGCACCCAAGCTTACCCAGAGAACACTGAAGCTTTCTTT. The genes are TRBV7-3 and TRBJ1-1, with D unclear. With 7 bases removed from V and 1 base from J, the gap between germline ends came to 16 bases. Germline loops: CDR1 SGHTA, CDR2 FQGTGA. The CDR3 extends over 15 amino acids.